The 21 T cell receptor beta chains reported below all come from one sample, sequenced in a study of blood T cell repertoires in COVID-19. Generated by immunoSEQ multiplex PCR, the TCRdb table keeps only in-frame clones and is missing some. Seen here are approximately 160,000 clones, about 88% observed once, and the top ten hold less than 10%. The sequencing input was peripheral blood. The source is a woman in her fifties or sixties with COVID-19, enrolled during active disease.

J is TRBJ2-5 and V is TRBV10-3; perhaps TRBD1 as D (6 bases). Germline CDR1 is ENHRY and CDR2 is SYGVKD. This CDR3 contains 15 residues. V was clipped by 3 bases and J by 4 bases, with 15 bases between them. The CDR3 region is CAISDLRGKIETQYF. In DNA, the CDR3 is TGTGCCATCAGTGACCTCAGGGGAAAAATAGAGACCCAGTACTTC.

The chain combines TRBV7-9 with TRBJ1-6; possible D gene TRBD1, 5 bases. The CDR3 covers 14 residues. Trimming stripped 4 bases from V and 13 bases from J, with 17 bases between. Germline assignment: CDR1 SEHNR and CDR2 FQNEAQ (reference sequence). The CDR3 DNA follows: TGTGCCAGCAGCTCGTCGACAGCCCCGGTTCCCCTCCACTTT. Protein: CASSSSTAPVPLHF.

The gene calls are TRBV20-1 and TRBJ1-5; D may be TRBD1 (5 bases). Germline V gene sequence: CDR1 DFQATT, CDR2 SNEGSKA (reference sequence). The V end was cut by 7 bases, the J end by 9 bases, with 13 bases between. CDR3 length: 11 amino acids. CDR3 sequence: CSGRGFPPQHF. As DNA, the CDR3 is TGCAGTGGGAGGGGTTTTCCGCCCCAGCATTTT.

The chain links TRBV19 to TRBJ1-5, with 8 bases aligning to TRBD1. Germline lookup yields CDR1 LNHDA and CDR2 SQIVND (reference sequence). The V gene end was trimmed by 6 bases and the J gene end by 6 bases; junction bases not matched to a gene: 7. CDR3 length: 14 residues. DNA for the CDR3: TGTGCCAGTAGGCCCCGGACAGGGAGTCAGCCCCAGCATTTT. Residues: CASRPRTGSQPQHF.

V is TRBV5-1 and J is TRBJ1-1; a weak D match, TRBD1 (5 bases). Trimming left V 6 bases short and J 1 base short, with 13 bases between. The germline CDR1 and CDR2 sequences are SGHRS and YFSETQ. This CDR3 comprises 14 residues. CDR3 DNA sequence: TGCGCCAGCAACAAGATGGGGGGGAACACTGAAGCTTTCTTT. Translating gives CASNKMGGNTEAFF.

The J gene is TRBJ1-3, the V gene TRBV19, with 7 positions matching TRBD1. V shed 5 bases, J shed 0 bases, and the junction held 10 bases outside the gene matches. CDR1 is LNHDA, CDR2 SQIVND, per germline (reference sequence). The CDR3 loop spans 17 amino acids. This chain's CDR3 is CASSRDRSHSSGNTIYF. The CDR3 nucleotides read TGTGCCAGTAGTCGGGACAGAAGCCATTCCTCTGGAAACACCATATATTTT.

The chain uses TRBV13 and TRBJ2-2; 12 bases match TRBD1. The ends lost 4 bases at V and 7 bases at J; junction bases unmatched: 7. Germline assignment: CDR1 PRHDT and CDR2 FYEKMQ (reference sequence). The CDR3 runs 16 residues. CDR3 sequence: CASSSVRDRGRGELFF. For the CDR3, the DNA is TGTGCCAGCAGCTCTGTTCGGGACAGGGGGCGCGGGGAGCTGTTTTTT.

The chain has TRBV5-1 and TRBJ2-7; 9 bases are shared with TRBD2. Germline loops: CDR1 SGHRS, CDR2 YFSETQ. This CDR3 spans 15 amino acids. V gave up 6 bases and J gave up 2 bases; unmatched junction bases: 9. This CDR3 is CASTPTSGVTYEQYF. CDR3 coding DNA: TGCGCCAGCACCCCGACTAGCGGAGTTACCTACGAGCAGTACTTC.

The rearrangement links TRBV29-1 to TRBJ1-1; D not certain. The CDR3 is made up of 12 amino acids. Germline loops: CDR1 SQVTM, CDR2 ANQGSEA. Trimming took 7 bases from V and 1 from J, leaving 10 bases between them. For the CDR3, the DNA is TGCAGCGCCAACCCAGGGAACACTGAAGCTTTCTTT. Translated, it gives CSANPGNTEAFF.

This chain uses TRBV7-9 with TRBJ2-7, with D tentatively TRBD2 (7 bases). The CDR3 loop spans 15 amino acids. V was pared by 1 base and J by 3 bases, with 13 bases between. Germline V gene data show CDR1 as SEHNR and CDR2 as FQNEAQ (reference sequence). The CDR3 nucleotides are TGTGCCAGCAGCTTAGTAACAGGGAGGGTCTACGAGCAGTACTTC. This sequence encodes CASSLVTGRVYEQYF.

The rearrangement links TRBV27 to TRBJ2-3; D is perhaps TRBD2 (6 bases). The CDR3 has 14 residues. Trimming shortened V by 3 bases and J by 1 base, and 8 bases separated the two germline ends. Germline CDR1 and CDR2: MNHEY and SMNVEV (reference sequence). The CDR3 bases are TGTGCCAGCAGTTTCGGGGGTCGCACAGATACGCAGTATTTT. Translating gives CASSFGGRTDTQYF.

V and J are TRBV5-6 and TRBJ1-1; TRBD1 agrees at 8 bases. Trimming took 0 bases from V and 12 from J; bases not matched to a gene: 4. Germline V gene lookup returns CDR1 SGHDT and CDR2 YYEEEE. CDR3 size: 12 residues. Here the CDR3 DNA reads TGTGCCAGCAGCTTGGGGACAGGGCGGACTTTCTTT. Encoded protein: CASSLGTGRTFF.

The chain employs TRBV5-1 and TRBJ1-2, with 8 bases aligning to TRBD1. The CDR3 sequence is 14 residues long. Losses at the gene ends were 4 bases for V and 7 bases for J; bases not matched to a gene: 9. Germline V lookup: CDR1 SGHRS, CDR2 YFSETQ. DNA for the CDR3: TGCGCCAGCAGCGTACGGACAGGGAACAGTGGCTACACCTTC. Amino acids: CASSVRTGNSGYTF. Filled out from reference TRBV5-1 and TRBJ1-2, the complete variable domain reads KAGVTQTPRYLIKTRGQQVTLSCSPISGHRSVSWYQQTPGQGLQFLFEYFSETQRNKGNFPGRFSGRQFSNSRSEMNVSTLELGDSALYLCASSVRTGNSGYTFGSGTRLTVV.

The rearrangement uses TRBV30 and TRBJ1-1; possibly TRBD1 for D (5 bases). With 0 bases removed from V and 8 bases from J, the gap between germline ends came to 13 bases. The CDR3 is 13 residues long. Germline assignment: CDR1 GTSNPN and CDR2 SVGIG (reference sequence). DNA of the CDR3: TGTGCCTGGAGTGTACGGGTCGGGGGGGAAGCTTTCTTT. Translation: CAWSVRVGGEAFF.

The CDR3 bases are TGTGCCAGCAGCTTGGCTGGACAGGGGTATGAAAAACTGTTTTTT. Encoded protein: CASSLAGQGYEKLFF. J is TRBJ1-4 and V is TRBV5-6; 9 nucleotides line up with TRBD1. V lost 0 bases and J lost 6; bases outside the gene matches: 3. Germline lookup yields CDR1 SGHDT and CDR2 YYEEEE. This CDR3 contains 15 residues.

Note on this clone: This specimen includes other DNA sequences encoding the same CDR3. The chain carries TRBV27 and TRBJ1-4; no definite D call. The CDR3 covers 14 residues. The V and J ends lost 2 bases and 7 bases respectively, with 11 bases between them. Germline V gene data show CDR1 as MNHEY and CDR2 as SMNVEV (reference sequence). CDR3 nucleotide sequence: TGTGCCAGCAGTTTAATCGGGGTGGGTGAAAAACTGTTTTTT. It translates to CASSLIGVGEKLFF.

The rearrangement uses TRBV10-3 and TRBJ2-2; 11 nucleotides line up with TRBD1. Per the germline V gene, CDR1 is ENHRY and CDR2 is SYGVKD. V dropped 2 bases and J dropped 6; count of bases not matched to a gene: 5. The CDR3 covers 16 residues. CDR3 protein: CAISEGTGGGPGELFF. CDR3 bases: TGTGCCATCAGTGAGGGGACAGGGGGAGGTCCCGGGGAGCTGTTTTTT.

V and J are TRBV10-1 and TRBJ1-2, with D possibly matching TRBD1 (6 bases). CDR3 length equals 14 residues. CDR1 WNHNN and CDR2 SYGVQD come from the germline V gene (reference sequence). V was shortened by 6 bases and J by 7 bases, with 18 bases between the two germline ends. CDR3 sequence: CASSKDSRSGGYTF. The DNA of the CDR3 is TGCGCCAGCAGCAAGGACAGCCGCTCTGGTGGCTACACCTTC.

This rearrangement joins TRBV2 to TRBJ2-4; 9 bases align to TRBD1. CDR1 SNHLY and CDR2 FYNNEI come from the germline V gene. CDR3 length: 17 amino acids. Trimming took 5 bases from V and 1 from J; bases not matched to a gene: 9. The CDR3 bases are TGTGCCAGCAGTCCCCGACAGGGGGTGAGGGCCAAAAACATTCAGTACTTC. Translation: CASSPRQGVRAKNIQYF.

This rearrangement joins TRBV2 to TRBJ2-4; no clear D gene. CDR1 SNHLY and CDR2 FYNNEI come from the germline V gene. CDR3 length: 15 residues. The germline V and J ends were trimmed by 7 bases and 7 bases, with 20 bases remaining between them. The CDR3 DNA is TGTGCCAGCACCCTAGTAAACGTCGGTGGGAACATTCAGTACTTC. Translating it yields CASTLVNVGGNIQYF.

The J gene is TRBJ2-1, the V gene TRBV9; a weak D match, TRBD2 (6 bases). Germline V gene data show CDR1 as SGDLS and CDR2 as YYNGEE. The CDR3 extends over 19 amino acids. The ends were cut back, 4 bases at V and 1 base at J, with 24 bases in the middle. The CDR3 DNA reads TGTGCCAGCAGCTCACGGTCCCGGGACTCGTCTGGTTCCTACAATGAGCAGTTCTTC. Protein sequence: CASSSRSRDSSGSYNEQFF.